This T cell receptor beta chain was sequenced in a study of T cell responses to AZD1222 COVID-19 vaccine. Study results and limitations: Dominant CD4 TCR responses targeted spike regions 160-218 and 743-854. White British people made up most donors, females outnumbered males, and clonal diversity was possibly underestimated.

On this clone itself: Its specificity is not known.

Only in-frame clones appear in the TCRdb table, and some are missing; sequencing was by immunoSEQ multiplex PCR. Altogether approximately 160,000 clones are present, 85% to 95% being singletons, with the ten largest covering 4% to 5.5%. The CDR3 is 15 residues long. This TCR was sampled from an adult in good health. J is TRBJ2-1 and V is TRBV1; the D segment call TRBD1 is taken from the table without a DNA check. TRBV1 is a known pseudogene. This material consisted of peripheral blood, taken on day 0 of AZD1222 vaccination. The CDR3 nucleotides read TGCACCAGCAGCCCTACGGGACAGGGGGCCGATGAGCAGTTCTTC. Translating it yields CTSSPTGQGADEQFF.